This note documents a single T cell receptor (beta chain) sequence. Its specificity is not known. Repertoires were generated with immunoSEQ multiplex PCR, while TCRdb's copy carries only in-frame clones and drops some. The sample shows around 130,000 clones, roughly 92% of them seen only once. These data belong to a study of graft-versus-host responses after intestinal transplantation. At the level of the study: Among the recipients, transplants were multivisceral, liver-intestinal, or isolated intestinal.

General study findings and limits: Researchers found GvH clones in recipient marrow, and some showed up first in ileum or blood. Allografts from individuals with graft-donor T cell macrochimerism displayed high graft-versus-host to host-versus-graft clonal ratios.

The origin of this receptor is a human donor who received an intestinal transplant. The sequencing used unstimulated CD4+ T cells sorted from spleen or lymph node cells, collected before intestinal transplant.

The CDR3 sequence is CASTEPGQPNTEAFF. The DNA for the CDR3 is TGCGCCAGCACTGAACCGGGACAGCCGAACACTGAAGCTTTCTTT. The chain uses TRBV5-1 and TRBJ1-1, with 7 bases identical to TRBD1. Germline V lookup: CDR1 SGHRS, CDR2 YFSETQ. V was pared by 6 bases and J by 1 base, with 9 bases of the junction left unmatched. The CDR3 runs to 15 residues.